The 24 T cell receptor beta chains presented below share a single source sample, sequenced in a study of CXCR3-negative and CXCR3-positive naive CD8 T cells. General study results and limits: The study found more hydrophobic TRB CDR3s in CXCR3-positive naive cells than in CXCR3-negative naive cells.

The authors made the TRB cDNA libraries by 5' RACE using UMI labels. After re-calling the 5' RACE reads, TCRdb lists one entry per CDR3 protein, DNA absent. Recorded here are 75,000 to 100,000 distinct CDR3 sequences; the top ten clones represent about 0.8%. These TCRs' antigens remain unknown. Sequenced: naive CXCR3+ CD8+ T cells from blood. Noted subset: CD45RO-CCR7+CD27+CD95- naive CD8+ T cells expressing CXCR3 (TNR3+). All receptors derive from a human donor in good health. Some clones in this sample may be carry-over from other donors' samples.

The chain joins TRBV9 to TRBJ1-1; the TCRdb call, TRBD1, lacks DNA for checking. This CDR3 spans 14 amino acids. Germline CDR1 and CDR2: SGDLS and YYNGEE. The CDR3 here is CASSPEGGGTEAFF.

V gene TRBV5-1 combines with J gene TRBJ2-2. CDR3 length equals 15 residues. The germline gives CDR1 SGHRS, CDR2 YFSETQ. Here the CDR3 reads CASSLAGSGSGELFF. The variable domain in full, completed from reference TRBV5-1 and TRBJ2-2, reads KAGVTQTPRYLIKTRGQQVTLSCSPISGHRSVSWYQQTPGQGLQFLFEYFSETQRNKGNFPGRFSGRQFSNSRSEMNVSTLELGDSALYLCASSLAGSGSGELFFGEGSRLTVL.

This rearrangement joins TRBV15 to TRBJ2-7; TCRdb's D call, TRBD2, is unchecked because there is no DNA. Germline lookup yields CDR1 LNHNV and CDR2 YYDKDF (reference sequence). The CDR3 covers 11 residues. The CDR3 here is CATSIGGLLYF.

V usage is TRBV12-3 or TRBV12-4 and J usage is TRBJ2-1. This CDR3 region has 13 residues. CDR3 sequence reads: CASSLARTNEQFF.

The V and J genes are TRBV20-1 and TRBJ2-2. This CDR3 has 12 residues. Per germline, CDR1 DFQATT and CDR2 SNEGSKA (reference sequence). The CDR3 loop is CSARISTGELFF.

V and J are TRBV28 and TRBJ2-1; TCRdb proposes TRBD1, but this gene call is untestable without DNA. Germline V gene lookup returns CDR1 MDHEN and CDR2 SYDVKM. CDR3 length: 15 residues. This chain's CDR3 is CASSPPDIAYNEQFF.

This sequence joins TRBV4-1 and TRBJ2-3; TCRdb indicates TRBD2, and absent DNA this call remains unverified. CDR3 length: 15 amino acids. Per the germline V gene, CDR1 is MGHRA and CDR2 is YSYEKL. This chain's CDR3 is CASSPSGRAPDTQYF.

The chain employs TRBV29-1 and TRBJ2-5. Looked up from germline, CDR1 is SQVTM and CDR2 is ANQGSEA. The CDR3 sequence is 11 residues long. This CDR3 is CSVVFWETQYF. The full variable domain, its missing parts supplied by reference TRBV29-1 and TRBJ2-5, is SAVISQKPSRDICQRGTSLTIQCQVDSQVTMMFWYRQQPGQSLTLIATANQGSEATYESGFVIDKFPISRPNLTFSTLTVSNMSPEDSSIYLCSVVFWETQYFGPGTRLLVL.

V and J are TRBV4-1 and TRBJ2-7; TCRdb's D call, TRBD2, is unchecked because there is no DNA. The CDR3 has 15 residues. Germline V gene sequence: CDR1 MGHRA, CDR2 YSYEKL. CDR3 amino acids: CASSQVSGPSYEQYF.

This rearrangement joins TRBV28 to TRBJ2-1; lacking DNA, the TRBD1 call made by TCRdb goes unchecked. The CDR3 contains 14 residues. The germline V gene encodes CDR1 MDHEN and CDR2 SYDVKM. CDR3: CATSKTGFLDEQFF.

CDR3 sequence reads: CSAQLTSDLSNEQFF. The V call is TRBV20-1, the J call TRBJ2-1; TCRdb's assignment of TRBD2 cannot be checked, as there is no DNA. The germline V gene has CDR1 DFQATT and CDR2 SNEGSKA (reference sequence). The CDR3 length is 15 residues.

The chain combines TRBV5-4 with TRBJ2-3; no DNA is available, so the TRBD2 call from TCRdb remains unchecked. Germline CDR1 SGHNT, CDR2 YYREEE (reference sequence). CDR3 length: 14 residues. CDR3 residues: CASSLGLAGDTQYF.

The chain employs TRBV12-3 or TRBV12-4 and TRBJ2-1; TCRdb's D gene call, TRBD1, goes unchecked for lack of DNA. CDR3 length: 14 residues. This CDR3 is CASSSTGVDNEQFF.

V and J are TRBV12-3 or TRBV12-4 and TRBJ1-2. The CDR3 sequence is 13 residues long. The CDR3 loop is CASSLGTNYGYTF.

The chain recombines TRBV2 with TRBJ2-7; TCRdb proposes TRBD2, but this gene call is untestable without DNA. The germline V gene has CDR1 SNHLY and CDR2 FYNNEI. This CDR3 has 15 residues. CDR3 sequence reads: CASSWEGGLSYEQYF.

The rearrangement joins TRBV12-3 or TRBV12-4 to TRBJ1-5; the TRBD1 assignment by TCRdb is unverifiable without DNA. The CDR3 spans 15 residues. The CDR3 protein is CASSRVHTPGQPQHF.

V and J are TRBV29-1 and TRBJ2-7. The CDR3 runs 12 residues. CDR1 and CDR2 (germline): SQVTM, ANQGSEA. CDR3: CSVAGRSYEQYF.

The chain uses TRBV29-1 and TRBJ2-2; TCRdb's assignment of TRBD2 cannot be checked, as there is no DNA. CDR3 length equals 13 residues. Germline V gene lookup returns CDR1 SQVTM and CDR2 ANQGSEA. This CDR3 reads CSVVAGNTGELFF.

This chain links TRBV7-7 with TRBJ2-1. This CDR3 has 19 amino acids. Germline CDR1 SSHAT, CDR2 FNYEAQ (reference sequence). The CDR3 loop is CASSMHPVKAGAPYNEQFF.

This rearrangement joins TRBV6-5 to TRBJ2-7; TCRdb lists TRBD1, though no DNA is available to test this call. CDR3 size: 17 residues. Germline assignment: CDR1 MNHEY and CDR2 SVGAGI. CDR3 region: CASSYSRLGDYDYEQYF.

The chain recombines TRBV29-1 with TRBJ2-1; TCRdb's D call, TRBD1, is unchecked because there is no DNA. Germline values: CDR1 SQVTM, CDR2 ANQGSEA. This CDR3 spans 11 amino acids. This chain's CDR3 is CSVQGYNEQFF.

The CDR3 protein is CASSHPRGEQYF. The chain recombines TRBV6-6 with TRBJ2-7. Per germline, CDR1 MNHNY and CDR2 SVGAGI (reference sequence). The CDR3 contains 12 residues.

CDR3 amino acids: CASTLAGADTQYF. The chain links TRBV27 to TRBJ2-3; with no DNA, the TCRdb D assignment of TRBD2 cannot be verified. Germline V lookup: CDR1 MNHEY, CDR2 SMNVEV (reference sequence). The CDR3 runs to 13 residues.

The chain uses TRBV28 and TRBJ2-1; TCRdb gives TRBD1 as the D gene, but with no DNA this cannot be confirmed. Per the germline V gene, CDR1 is MDHEN and CDR2 is SYDVKM. There are 16 residues in the CDR3. CDR3 residues: CASSLSQGAQFYEQFF.